These 23 T cell receptor beta chains were all obtained from the same sample, sequenced in a study of human T cells and chemical hapten exposure. TCRdb recomputed calls from the RACE reads with MiXCR, one row per CDR3 protein. This sample has approximately 110,000 distinct CDR3 sequences, with less than 40% found just once. As for time point: patch test 3, about 24 weeks after DPC sensitization. Treatment noted: therapeutic diphenylcyclopropenone sensitization with weekly scalp DPC. Specimen: whole blood, collected in connection with sensitization to the hapten diphenylcyclopropenone (DPC). These receptors came from a man aged 40-49 years with alopecia areata. Some clones in this sample may be carry-over from other donors' samples.

This clonotype was observed a few times. This chain connects TRBV6-6 to TRBJ2-1; 9 bases fit TRBD1. This CDR3 has 13 residues. Germline CDR1 reads MNHNY; CDR2 reads SVGAGI (reference sequence). Trimming took 6 bases from V and 8 from J; bases not matched to a gene: 5. CDR3 loop: CASRGTGYDEQFF. In DNA, the CDR3 is TGTGCCAGCAGGGGGACAGGGTACGATGAGCAGTTCTTC.

This clonotype was seen more than once but under ten times. This chain uses TRBV25-1 with TRBJ1-6; 7 bases are a match to TRBD1. The CDR3 is 14 amino acids. Germline V gives CDR1 MGHDK, CDR2 SYGVNS. The V and J ends lost 5 bases and 14 bases, in that order; junction bases with no gene match: 12. This CDR3 is CASSNRDSFSALHF. The CDR3 DNA reads TGTGCCAGCAGTAACCGGGACAGCTTTTCCGCCCTCCACTTT.

The CDR3 region has the DNA TGTGCCAGCAGTTCGGTGTCTTCCTACGAGCAGTACGTC. The encoded protein is CASSSVSSYEQYV. The chain joins TRBV6-2 or TRBV6-3 to TRBJ2-7, with unresolved D. Germline CDR1 MNHEY, CDR2 SVGEGT. V dropped 4 bases and J dropped 1 base, with 8 bases sitting between them. This CDR3 region has 13 residues.

The J gene is TRBJ2-7, the V gene TRBV13; TRBD2 matches 8 bases. The CDR3 length is 13 residues. CDR1 and CDR2 (germline): PRHDT, FYEKMQ (reference sequence). The CDR3 coding sequence is TGTGCCAGCAGCCTAGGGGGACTAGGGGAGCAGTACGTC. It codes for CASSLGGLGEQYV.

The chain carries TRBV12-3 or TRBV12-4 and TRBJ2-3, with 7 bases aligning to TRBD1. There are 13 residues in the CDR3. V lost 3 bases, J lost 3 bases, and 0 bases stayed unmatched. The CDR3 DNA reads TGTGCCAGCAGTTTGGGACAGACAGATACGCAGTATTTT. Amino acids: CASSLGQTDTQYF.

The chain employs TRBV4-1 and TRBJ2-4, with unresolved D. V was trimmed by 1 base and J by 0 bases, leaving 7 bases between them. In germline, CDR1 is MGHRA, CDR2 YSYEKL. This CDR3 has 15 amino acids. The CDR3 here is CASSQAQLAKNIQYF. DNA for the CDR3: TGCGCCAGCAGCCAAGCACAACTAGCCAAAAACATTCAGTACTTC.

V gene TRBV5-1 combines with J gene TRBJ2-1; 9 nucleotides agree with TRBD2. The V gene end was trimmed by 1 base and the J gene end by 7 bases; junction bases not matched to a gene: 12. Germline CDR1 and CDR2: SGHRS and YFSETQ. There are 17 residues in the CDR3. The CDR3 protein is CASSLPRAGGSGNEQFF. The CDR3 nucleotides read TGCGCCAGCAGCTTGCCGCGGGCGGGAGGGAGCGGTAATGAGCAGTTCTTC.

This chain joins TRBV6-1 and TRBJ2-5, with 8 bases that match TRBD1. CDR1 and CDR2 from the germline V gene are MNHNS and SASEGT. Germline trimming cut 4 bases from V and 3 bases from J; bases unmatched to any gene: 10. The CDR3 is 16 amino acids. In nucleotides, the CDR3 is TGTGCCAGCAGTGGTCGGACAGGGTCTGTGGAAGAGACCCAGTACTTC. Its protein is CASSGRTGSVEETQYF.

The chain couples TRBV12-3 or TRBV12-4 to TRBJ2-1; 13 nucleotides align to TRBD2. The CDR3 length is 18 residues. Germline trimming cut 5 bases from V and 9 bases from J; bases unmatched to any gene: 16. The CDR3 spells CASSLGTSGIGFYSEQFF. As DNA, the CDR3 is TGTGCCAGCAGTCTCGGGACTAGCGGGATTGGTTTTTATAGTGAGCAGTTCTTC.

The J gene is TRBJ2-5, the V gene TRBV7-2; D may be TRBD1 or TRBD2 (5 bases each). CDR1 is SGHTA, CDR2 FQGNSA, per germline. The CDR3 extends over 14 amino acids. With 5 bases removed from V and 4 bases from J, the gap between germline ends came to 14 bases. In DNA form, the CDR3 reads TGTGCCAGCAGCCCACCCGGGGCGGCAGAGACCCAGTACTTC. The encoded protein is CASSPPGAAETQYF.

There are a few counts of this clonotype. V is TRBV6-5 and J is TRBJ2-7; 13 positions match TRBD2. CDR3 length equals 15 residues. V was clipped by 4 bases and J by 1 base; unmatched bases: 1. Germline lookup yields CDR1 MNHEY and CDR2 SVGAGI. Here the CDR3 DNA reads TGTGCCAGCAGTTTACTAGCGGGAGGGTCCTACGAGCAGTACGTC. Its protein product is CASSLLAGGSYEQYV.

This clonotype was counted only a few times. This chain joins TRBV6-2 or TRBV6-3 and TRBJ2-1; D may be TRBD1 (5 bases). Germline V gene lookup returns CDR1 MNHEY and CDR2 SVGEGT. The CDR3 runs 14 residues. With 6 bases removed from V and 10 bases from J, the gap between germline ends came to 19 bases. DNA for the CDR3: TGTGCCAGCAGAAAAGTAGGGGCGAAGAACGAGCAGTTCTTC. It yields the protein CASRKVGAKNEQFF.

This clonotype appeared a few times. The V and J genes are TRBV30 and TRBJ2-3; 9 bases are shared with TRBD1. Per the germline V gene, CDR1 is GTSNPN and CDR2 is SVGIG (reference sequence). The CDR3 runs to 14 residues. The V and J ends lost 5 bases and 0 bases, in that order; junction bases with no gene match: 3. CDR3 amino acids: CAWSQGASTDTQYF. DNA of the CDR3: TGTGCCTGGTCACAGGGGGCGAGCACAGATACGCAGTATTTT.

In its sample, this clonotype was seen a few times. V gene TRBV29-1 combines with J gene TRBJ1-5, with D perhaps matching TRBD1 (6 bases). This CDR3 has 13 amino acids. Germline values: CDR1 SQVTM, CDR2 ANQGSEA. V was trimmed by 4 bases and J by 2 bases, leaving 9 bases between them. The CDR3 DNA sequence: TGCAGCGTTGGAGCAGGGGGCAATCAGCCCCAGCATTTT. The encoded protein is CSVGAGGNQPQHF.

This clonotype was counted only a few times. V usage is TRBV12-3 or TRBV12-4 and J usage is TRBJ2-2, with TRBD1 identical over 7 bases. CDR3 length: 13 amino acids. Losses at the gene ends were 6 bases for V and 4 bases for J; bases not matched to a gene: 2. The CDR3 region has the DNA TGTGCCAGCAGGGACAGGTTCACCGGGGAGCTGTTTTTT. Amino acid sequence: CASRDRFTGELFF.

For the CDR3, the DNA is TGTGCCAGCAGCTCTACGCGGGGATCCACAGATACGCAGTATTTT. This encodes CASSSTRGSTDTQYF. The rearrangement links TRBV6-5 to TRBJ2-3; D perhaps matches TRBD2 (6 bases). This CDR3 is built from 15 residues. V gave up 6 bases and J gave up 2 bases, with 15 bases separating them. CDR1 is MNHEY, CDR2 SVGAGI, per germline.

This clonotype showed up just a few times. The V and J genes are TRBV29-1 and TRBJ2-1; perhaps TRBD2 as D (6 bases). V was shortened by 3 bases and J by 5 bases, with 14 bases between the two germline ends. CDR1 and CDR2 from the germline V gene are SQVTM and ANQGSEA. CDR3 length: 14 residues. The CDR3 is CSVDSPGVDNEQFF. The DNA of the CDR3 is TGCAGCGTTGATTCTCCGGGAGTCGACAATGAGCAGTTCTTC.

This clonotype has a handful of counts. The chain carries TRBV6-5 and TRBJ1-1; 12 positions agree with TRBD1. Germline CDR1 MNHEY, CDR2 SVGAGI. V was pared by 6 bases and J by 9 bases, with 5 bases of the junction left unmatched. The CDR3 spans 13 residues. CDR3 loop: CASRGGQGAKAFF. The CDR3 coding sequence is TGTGCCAGCAGAGGGGGACAGGGGGCAAAAGCTTTCTTT.

This clonotype was counted a few times. This chain links TRBV28 with TRBJ2-7; TRBD2 agrees at 9 bases. CDR1 MDHEN and CDR2 SYDVKM come from the germline V gene. The CDR3 totals 16 residues. The junction had 7 bases not matched to a gene; V was cut back by 2 bases and J by 2 bases. The CDR3: CASSLPLAGSAYEQYF. The CDR3 DNA sequence: TGTGCCAGCAGTTTACCACTAGCGGGTAGTGCCTACGAGCAGTACTTC.

The chain recombines TRBV6-5 with TRBJ2-3, with D possibly being TRBD2 (6 bases). Per the germline V gene, CDR1 is MNHEY and CDR2 is SVGAGI. V gave up 4 bases and J gave up 0 bases, with 11 bases separating them. The CDR3 spans 15 residues. CDR3 sequence reads: CASSSLGTSTDTQYF. CDR3 bases: TGTGCCAGCAGTTCCCTAGGGACTAGCACAGATACGCAGTATTTT.

This sequence joins TRBV7-8 and TRBJ1-1; 7 nucleotides match TRBD1. Per the germline V gene, CDR1 is SGHVS and CDR2 is FQNEAQ. The CDR3 runs to 13 residues. The trim removed 5 bases at V and 4 bases at J, leaving 4 bases unmatched. CDR3 amino acids: CASSDREGTEAFF. CDR3 sequence (DNA): TGTGCCAGCAGCGACAGGGAAGGCACTGAAGCTTTCTTT.

The chain employs TRBV6-1 and TRBJ1-6; D is ambiguous. The V end was cut by 11 bases, the J end by 10 bases, with 15 bases between. This CDR3 is 12 amino acids long. Germline V gene lookup returns CDR1 MNHNS and CDR2 SASEGT. The CDR3 loop reads CASKELVSPLHF. As DNA, the CDR3 is TGTGCCTCAAAGGAACTGGTCTCACCCCTCCACTTT.

The rearrangement uses TRBV28 and TRBJ2-4, with 8 positions matching TRBD2. The trim removed 6 bases at V and 6 bases at J, leaving 10 bases unmatched. Germline CDR1 MDHEN, CDR2 SYDVKM. This CDR3 spans 15 amino acids. CDR3: CASSGGEGLGNIQYF. CDR3 DNA: TGTGCCAGCAGCGGGGGGGAGGGCCTAGGAAACATTCAGTACTTC.